The T cell receptor beta chain under discussion was sequenced for a study of blood T cell repertoires in COVID-19. Study summary: The United States, Italy and Spain provided the acute and convalescent COVID-19 samples. Nucleic acid was either cDNA or gDNA, and it came from T cells, B-cell-depleted T cells, or PBMCs.

Per the original methods: By means of reference gene primer amplification, nucleated cell counts were estimated. Generated by immunoSEQ multiplex PCR, the TCRdb table keeps only in-frame clones and is missing some. That table supplies the V and J calls and clone size; D and trimming were determined from the DNA. The repertoire holds some 160,000 clones, with just over 90% as singletons. V gave up 8 bases and J gave up 2 bases; unmatched junction bases: 4. The CDR3 is made up of 14 amino acids. CDR1 is SGHAT, CDR2 FQDESV, per germline (reference sequence). Patients at the Seattle site were enrolled during active infection and followed longitudinally.

Material: peripheral blood. This rearrangement joins TRBV11-1 to TRBJ2-5; 11 nucleotides agree with TRBD1. This receptor was obtained from a man aged 18 to 29 with COVID-19, enrolled during active disease. CDR3 in amino acids: CASGTGGVQETQYF. CDR3 sequence (DNA): TGTGCCAGCGGGACAGGGGGTGTACAAGAGACCCAGTACTTC.